This T cell receptor (beta chain) is from a study of OX40 agonist ivuxolimab in advanced cancers. Study-level background: While on treatment, patients had intravenous ivuxolimab at 0.01 to 10 mg/kg every 2 weeks. Patients undergoing dose escalation presented with hepatocellular carcinoma, melanoma, renal cell or head and neck cancer. Partial responses were achieved by three patients: one hepatocellular carcinoma, two cutaneous melanoma.

Data came from immunoSEQ multiplex PCR; TCRdb stores just in-frame clones and leaves some out. The sample gives fewer than 90,000 clones, roughly nine tenths of which show up once; about 0.2% is in the top ten. The germline V gene encodes CDR1 LNHDA and CDR2 SQIVND (reference sequence). The CDR3 has 15 amino acids. After removal of 8 bases from V and 4 bases from J, the junction contained 8 bases not matched to a gene. Patients were excluded for autoimmune disease history or systemic immunosuppression. This clonotype was obtained from an adult with an advanced solid tumor such as melanoma, head and neck, liver or kidney cancer. The sample here was CD4+ or CD8+ T cells sorted from blood, taken in a trial of the OX40 agonist ivuxolimab. The chain recombines TRBV19 with TRBJ2-2, with 9 bases that match TRBD1. In DNA, the CDR3 is TGTGCCAGTCGGACAGGGGAATCGGGCACCGGGGAGCTGTTTTTT. Amino acid sequence: CASRTGESGTGELFF. Full variable domain (missing parts from reference TRBV19 and TRBJ2-2): DGGITQSPKYLFRKEGQNVTLSCEQNLNHDAMYWYRQDPGQGLRLIYYSQIVNDFQKGDIAEGYSVSREKKESFPLTVTSAQKNPTAFYLCASRTGESGTGELFFGEGSRLTVL.